This T cell receptor (beta chain) was sequenced during a study of CD8 T cells in Susac syndrome. Study background: Patients with Susac syndrome were therapy-naive, on corticosteroids, or on intravenous immunoglobulin alone at the time that blood was drawn. Study outcomes and limitations: The authors acknowledged that the study's TCR sequencing and HLA analysis involved relatively few individuals.

RNA was extracted with the RNeasy kit, and a quantity of roughly 0.5 to 1 ug was reverse transcribed using random hexamers. TCRdb recomputed calls from the immunoSEQ multiplex PCR reads with MiXCR, one row per CDR3 protein. In the table there are around 79,000 distinct CDR3 sequences, approximately 93% of which are singletons. A word on this clonotype: The antigen remains unidentified.

Losses at the gene ends were 8 bases for V and 4 bases for J; bases not matched to a gene: 10. Germline-derived CDR1 and CDR2 are WNHNN and SYGVQD (reference sequence). The CDR3 contains 16 residues. It was negative isolation that provided the CD8+ and CD4+ T cells, whereas TEMRA cells were enriched by FACS. The rearrangement links TRBV10-1 to TRBJ2-5; 13 bases line up with TRBD2. This receptor was taken from a human donor with Susac syndrome. Material for sequencing was CD8+ T cells from PBMCs. The DNA for the CDR3 is TGCGCCAGCTCCGAGGGGACTAGCGGGGATGGAGAGACCCAGTACTTC. Protein: CASSEGTSGDGETQYF.